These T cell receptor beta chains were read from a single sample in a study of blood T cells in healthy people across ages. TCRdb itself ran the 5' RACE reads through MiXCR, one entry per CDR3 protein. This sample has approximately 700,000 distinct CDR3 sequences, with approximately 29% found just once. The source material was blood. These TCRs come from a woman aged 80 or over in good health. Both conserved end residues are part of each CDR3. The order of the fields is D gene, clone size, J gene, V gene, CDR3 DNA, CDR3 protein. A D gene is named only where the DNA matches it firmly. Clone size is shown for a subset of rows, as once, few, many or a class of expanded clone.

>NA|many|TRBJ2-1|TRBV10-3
TGTGCCATCAGTCCAGGGGGGTCAAATGAGCAGTTCTTC
CAISPGGSNEQFF
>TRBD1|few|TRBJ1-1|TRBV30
TGTGCCTGGAGTGTACGACAGGGGACTGAAGCTTTCTTT
CAWSVRQGTEAFF
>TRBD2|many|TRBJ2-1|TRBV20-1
TGCAGTGCTAGATGGGCTAGCGGGGGGGCCCATGAGCAGTTCTTC
CSARWASGGAHEQFF
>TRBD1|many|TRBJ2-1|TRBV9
TGTGCCAGCAGCGTAGCTCTGGGGACAGGGTATGAGCAGTTCTTC
CASSVALGTGYEQFF
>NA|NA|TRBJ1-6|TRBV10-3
TGTGCCATCAGGGGGAGGGAGGGGCATAATTCACCCCTCCACTTT
CAIRGREGHNSPLHF
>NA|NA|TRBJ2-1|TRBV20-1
TGCAGTGCTGGGGTTGAGCAGTTCTTC
CSAGVEQFF
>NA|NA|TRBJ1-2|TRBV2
TGTGCCAGCAGTGTACTCAGGGGAGGGAGCTACACCTTC
CASSVLRGGSYTF
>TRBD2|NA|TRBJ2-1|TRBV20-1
TGCAGTGTCCGTATCCTAGCGGGGAATGAGCAGTTCTTC
CSVRILAGNEQFF
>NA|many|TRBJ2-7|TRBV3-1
TGTGCCAGCAGCCCTAGGGTGCTTTCCTACGAGCAGTACTTC
CASSPRVLSYEQYF
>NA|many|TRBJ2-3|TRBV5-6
TGTGCCAGCAGCTTCGGGGGCTCCCGAAGAACAGATACGCAGTATTTT
CASSFGGSRRTDTQYF
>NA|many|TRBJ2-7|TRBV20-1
TGCAGTGCGAGCCCCACAGGCCCCTACGAGCAGTACTTC
CSASPTGPYEQYF
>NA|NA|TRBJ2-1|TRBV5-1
TGCGCCAGCAGCTTGGTGACCCCAGGGGAGAAGCAGTTCTTC
CASSLVTPGEKQFF
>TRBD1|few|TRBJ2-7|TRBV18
TGTGCCAGCTCACCTCTTGGGCCCGGGACAGGGGGCGAGCAGTACTTC
CASSPLGPGTGGEQYF
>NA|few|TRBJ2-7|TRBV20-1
TGCAGTGCTACCAAACAGAGCTCCTACAATGAGCAGTACTTC
CSATKQSSYNEQYF
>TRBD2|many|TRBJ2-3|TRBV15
TGTGCCACCAGCAGAGATCGGCCTAGCGGAACAGATACGCAGTATTTT
CATSRDRPSGTDTQYF
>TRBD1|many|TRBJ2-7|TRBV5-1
TGCGCCAGCAGCCCAGACGGGACAGCCTACGAGCAGTACTTC
CASSPDGTAYEQYF
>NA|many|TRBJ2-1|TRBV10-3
TGTGCCATCAGTGCCCCTCACGGGGGGCGAACCTACAATGAGCAGTTCTTC
CAISAPHGGRTYNEQFF
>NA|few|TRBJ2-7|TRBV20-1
TGCAGTGCTAGAGAGCGGGGTCGATCCTACGAGCAGTACTTC
CSARERGRSYEQYF
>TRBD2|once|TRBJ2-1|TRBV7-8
TGTGCCAGCAGCTTCGTCCGGCGGGAGTATGAGCAGTTCTTC
CASSFVRREYEQFF
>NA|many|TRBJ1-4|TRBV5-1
TGCGCCAGCAGCTTGGACAGCGGGAAAGAAAAACTGTTTTTT
CASSLDSGKEKLFF